These T cell receptor beta chains were read from a single sample in a study of identical twins. TCRdb re-called the 5' RACE reads through MiXCR, storing one row per CDR3 protein. The data show 640,000 or so distinct CDR3 sequences, around 6% seen once. Input material: naive T cells sorted from blood. These receptors all come from a man between 18 and 35 years old in good health. Each CDR3 is given with its conserved first and last residue. A D gene is named only where the DNA matches it firmly. The size of a clone is reported for some rows only, either as once, few or many, or as a class for expanded clones.

size	J	D	V	DNA	CDR3
NA	TRBJ2-2	TRBD2	TRBV12-3/TRBV12-4	TGTGCCAGCAGTGCCGGGACTAGCGGGACGAACACCGGGGAGCTGTTTTTT	CASSAGTSGTNTGELFF
NA	TRBJ1-1	NA	TRBV27	TGTGCCAGCAGTTTATCCTGGCGGTTGGGGGGATCCACTGAAGCTTTCTTT	CASSLSWRLGGSTEAFF
few	TRBJ1-3	NA	TRBV20-1	TGCAGTGCTAGTGGGGACGGATATGGAAACACCATATATTTT	CSASGDGYGNTIYF
many	TRBJ2-7	NA	TRBV7-6	TGTGCCAGCAGCTCCTGGGACGGAGGCTTCTACGAGCAGTACTTC	CASSSWDGGFYEQYF
many	TRBJ2-5	NA	TRBV12-3/TRBV12-4	TGTGCCAGCAGCTTTGGGGTAGAGACCCAGTACTTC	CASSFGVETQYF
few	TRBJ2-1	TRBD2	TRBV10-2	TGCGCCAGCAGGACGACTAGCGGGAGTTACAATGAGCAGTTCTTC	CASRTTSGSYNEQFF
NA	TRBJ2-5	TRBD2	TRBV20-1	TGCAGTGCTAGAGACATAGCGGGCCGGCGGGAGACCCAGTACTTC	CSARDIAGRRETQYF
many	TRBJ2-5	TRBD1	TRBV20-1	TGCAGTGCTGGGGACAGGGTGAAAGAGACCCAGTACTTC	CSAGDRVKETQYF
few	TRBJ2-5	NA	TRBV6-1	TGTGCCAGCAGCTCGAAAGCCCTACGGAAGACCCAGTACTTC	CASSSKALRKTQYF
few	TRBJ2-1	TRBD2	TRBV12-3/TRBV12-4	TGTGCCAGCAGTTTAGGAAGGCGGGAGAGGTTGCGGTTCTTC	CASSLGRRERLRFF
few	TRBJ2-5	TRBD2	TRBV7-6	TGTGCCAGCAGCGCAGCGGGGAGTGGGGAGACCCAGTACTTC	CASSAAGSGETQYF
NA	TRBJ2-1	NA	TRBV20-1	TGCAGTGCTCCCGAAAGCTCCTACAATGAGCAGTTCTTC	CSAPESSYNEQFF
few	TRBJ2-1	TRBD2	TRBV20-1	TGCAGTGCTAGAACCATAGCGGGCCAGCAGTTCTTC	CSARTIAGQQFF
NA	TRBJ1-1	TRBD1	TRBV20-1	TGCAGTGCTCAACCCCGACAGGGGCTCGTTGAAGCTTTCTTT	CSAQPRQGLVEAFF
many	TRBJ2-3	NA	TRBV11-1	TGTGCCAGCAGCGGGCGAACTACAGATACGCAGTATTTT	CASSGRTTDTQYF
NA	TRBJ2-3	TRBD2	TRBV11-2	TGTGCCAGCAGCTTTAGGGGTAGCGGGAGAGTGAGGACAGATACGCAGTATTTT	CASSFRGSGRVRTDTQYF
few	TRBJ2-1	NA	TRBV15	TGTGCCACCAGCAGAGCCCTACAGGGATCCTACAATGAGCAGTTCTTC	CATSRALQGSYNEQFF
few	TRBJ1-2	NA	TRBV7-2	TGTGCCAGCAGCTTAGATGACCGACTCGGAGCCACCTTC	CASSLDDRLGATF
NA	TRBJ2-5	TRBD2	TRBV10-3	TGTGCCACCGGGACTAGCGGGGGCCAAGAGACCCAGTACTTC	CATGTSGGQETQYF
many	TRBJ2-1	NA	TRBV9	TGTGCCAGCAGCGTGTGGGGCAACAATGAGCAGTTCTTC	CASSVWGNNEQFF
few	TRBJ1-5	NA	TRBV20-1	TGCAGTGCTAGAGATGACGGCAGGGTCGTCGGGCAGCCCCAGCATTTT	CSARDDGRVVGQPQHF
few	TRBJ2-5	TRBD2	TRBV5-1	TGCGCCAGCAGCTTGATGGCGGGAGTAGGTCTTGAGACCCAGTACTTC	CASSLMAGVGLETQYF
NA	TRBJ1-6	NA	TRBV12-3/TRBV12-4	TGTGCCAGCAGTCTGGGGCAGGAGTTCTATAATTCACCCCTCCACTTT	CASSLGQEFYNSPLHF
NA	TRBJ2-1	TRBD1	TRBV6-2/TRBV6-3	TGTGCCAGCAGACTCGACCGGGACAGTCCCCGATACAATGAGCAGTTCTTC	CASRLDRDSPRYNEQFF
many	TRBJ2-1	NA	TRBV12-3/TRBV12-4	TGTGCCAGCAGCCCTATGGGCTTCTACAATGAGCAGTTCTTC	CASSPMGFYNEQFF
many	TRBJ1-6	NA	TRBV11-2	TGTGCCAGCAGCTTAATCCGGGCTTCTAATTCACCCCTCCACTTT	CASSLIRASNSPLHF
NA	TRBJ1-5	TRBD1	TRBV11-1	TGTGCCAGCAGCTCGATTGGACAGGGGGATTATAGCAATCAGCCCCAGCATTTT	CASSSIGQGDYSNQPQHF
many	TRBJ2-5	NA	TRBV20-1	TGCAGTGCTCTGGTGGAGACCCAGTACTTC	CSALVETQYF
many	TRBJ2-1	TRBD2	TRBV20-1	TGCAGTGCTAGAGATTTTGGTAGCGGGAGTCTCTATGAGCAGTTCTTC	CSARDFGSGSLYEQFF
NA	TRBJ2-5	TRBD2	TRBV3-1	TGTGCCAGCAGCCACCACAGGGGACTAGCGGAAGAGACCCAGTACTTC	CASSHHRGLAEETQYF
few	TRBJ2-5	NA	TRBV5-1	TGCGCCAGCAGCCGGATGGGGATTGAGTCAGGGAACCAGTACTTC	CASSRMGIESGNQYF
many	TRBJ2-1	TRBD2	TRBV29-1	TGCAGCGTCCGACCGGGAGGATACAATGAGCAGTTCTTC	CSVRPGGYNEQFF
many	TRBJ2-3	TRBD2	TRBV24-1	TGTGCCACCAGTGAACCAACTGTAGCGGGAGGTCCCACAGATACGCAGTATTTT	CATSEPTVAGGPTDTQYF
NA	TRBJ2-7	NA	TRBV28	TGTGCCAGCAGTTTGGGGCCAGTCTACGAGCAGTACTTC	CASSLGPVYEQYF
many	TRBJ2-1	TRBD2	TRBV10-3	TGTGCCATCAGTACTAGCGTTGAGCAGTTCTTC	CAISTSVEQFF
many	TRBJ2-3	TRBD2	TRBV7-2	TGTGCCAGCAGGCCAGACTGGGCGGGAGGTGTCACAGATACGCAGTATTTT	CASRPDWAGGVTDTQYF
many	TRBJ2-1	TRBD2	TRBV12-3/TRBV12-4	TGTGCCAGCGCCCCGACTAGCGGGAGGTGGAATGAGCAGTTCTTC	CASAPTSGRWNEQFF
many	TRBJ2-1	NA	TRBV20-1	TGCAGTGCTACTTTAGCCGAGCAGTTCTTC	CSATLAEQFF
few	TRBJ2-7	NA	TRBV4-2	TGTGCCAGCAGCCAAACTTTAGGCAGCCCCGGCTACGAGCAGTACTTC	CASSQTLGSPGYEQYF
few	TRBJ2-3	TRBD2	TRBV11-2	TGTGCCAGCAGCTCCCTCGGACTAGCGGGAGTTTTCGGATACGCAGATACGCAGTATTTT	CASSSLGLAGVFGYADTQYF
NA	TRBJ2-1	NA	TRBV29-1	TGCAGCGGATTGACAGGTTCCTACAATGAGCAGTTCTTC	CSGLTGSYNEQFF
many	TRBJ1-5	NA	TRBV12-3/TRBV12-4	TGTGCCAGCAGCAGGGTCCAGCAGCCCCAGCATTTT	CASSRVQQPQHF
many	TRBJ2-2	NA	TRBV6-5	TGTGCCAGCAGTTACTCGCTCCTAGAGTATACCGGGGAGCTGTTTTTT	CASSYSLLEYTGELFF
few	TRBJ1-2	NA	TRBV6-5	TGTGCCAGCAGTTACGAGGGGTCCTATGGCTACACCTTC	CASSYEGSYGYTF
many	TRBJ2-3	TRBD1	TRBV5-1	TGCGCCAGCAGCTTTCAGGGGGCCAGGAGGATCGGGACAGATACGCAGTATTTT	CASSFQGARRIGTDTQYF
many	TRBJ2-7	NA	TRBV7-9	TGTGCCAGCAGCGGCTGGAACGACTTCTGGGAGCAGTACTTC	CASSGWNDFWEQYF
NA	TRBJ2-3	NA	TRBV6-1	TGTGCCTGCAACAGGGTCTGGTGGGAACGGGGCACAGATACGCAGTATTTT	CACNRVWWERGTDTQYF
NA	TRBJ2-1	TRBD2	TRBV11-2	TGTGCCAGCAGCTTAGTCCTGGCTAGCGGGAGGGCCCAGGAGCAGTTCTTC	CASSLVLASGRAQEQFF
NA	TRBJ2-1	TRBD2	TRBV20-1	TGCAGTTCTGCGGGACTAGCGGGAGCCAATGAGCAGTTCTTC	CSSAGLAGANEQFF